One and the same sample provided the 16 T cell receptor beta chains below, sequenced in a study of T cells in Graves' hyperthyroidism and ophthalmopathy. The TCR beta CDR3 regions underwent amplification using RNA transcripts as the source. A set of HTBI primers served as the primers for a first-round RT-PCR of the TCR CDR3. TCRdb fed the multiplex PCR reads into MiXCR, producing one record per CDR3 protein. The sample contains about 350,000 distinct CDR3 sequences, around 13% of which appear only once. Material for sequencing was blood. These receptors came from a woman aged 25 to 39 with Graves' hyperthyroidism.

This clonotype was picked up a small number of times. This may arise from a read error, as a much more abundant clone is one base away. DNA for the CDR3: TGTGCCAGCAGGGACAGGTACGAGCAGTACTTC. It translates to CASRDRYEQYF. The V call is TRBV27, the J call TRBJ2-7; 7 bases align to TRBD1. Trimming cost V 6 bases and J 4 bases; bases outside gene matches: 0. Germline values: CDR1 MNHEY, CDR2 SMNVEV (reference sequence). This CDR3 contains 11 residues.

This clonotype showed up many times. J is TRBJ2-1 and V is TRBV28, with D possibly matching TRBD1 (6 bases). V was shortened by 2 bases and J by 8 bases, with 13 bases between the two germline ends. CDR1 and CDR2 from the germline V gene are MDHEN and SYDVKM. The CDR3 loop spans 14 amino acids. The CDR3 loop is CASSLPPDSYEQFF. The CDR3 DNA reads TGTGCCAGCAGTTTACCCCCGGACAGTTATGAGCAGTTCTTC. Full variable domain (missing parts from reference TRBV28 and TRBJ2-1): DVKVTQSSRYLVKRTGEKVFLECVQDMDHENMFWYRQDPGLGLRLIYFSYDVKMKEKGDIPEGYSVSREKKERFSLILESASTNQTSMYLCASSLPPDSYEQFFGPGTRLTVL.

CDR3 DNA sequence: TGTGCCAGCAGAACGACTAGCGGGAGCCAGGAGCAGTTCTTC. Translated: CASRTTSGSQEQFF. The rearrangement links TRBV7-9 to TRBJ2-1, with TRBD2 matching over 12 bases. This CDR3 contains 14 residues. The ends lost 6 bases at V and 10 bases at J; junction bases unmatched: 7. Germline CDR1 is SEHNR and CDR2 is FQNEAQ (reference sequence).

This clonotype was observed at least ten times. The genes are TRBV7-9 and TRBJ2-7; no reliable D call. V shed 5 bases and J shed 4 bases, with 6 bases lying between them. The CDR3 covers 11 residues. Germline-derived CDR1 and CDR2 are SEHNR and FQNEAQ (reference sequence). CDR3 in DNA: TGTGCCAGCAGCACCTATTACGAGCAGTACTTC. It translates to CASSTYYEQYF.

This clonotype was picked up many times. The J gene is TRBJ2-3, the V gene TRBV13; the match to TRBD1 covers 8 bases. CDR1 is PRHDT, CDR2 FYEKMQ, per germline (reference sequence). The CDR3 has 15 residues. V lost 5 bases, J lost 4 bases, and 8 bases stayed unmatched. The CDR3 DNA sequence: TGTGCCAGCAGCCGACGGACAGGGCGGGCAGATACGCAGTATTTT. It specifies CASSRRTGRADTQYF.

This clonotype was detected many times. The rearrangement joins TRBV12-3 or TRBV12-4 to TRBJ1-2; 8 bases agree with TRBD1. The CDR3 runs to 12 residues. V gave up 6 bases and J gave up 8 bases; unmatched junction bases: 5. The DNA of the CDR3 is TGTGCCAGCAGAGGGGACAGGCGGGGCTACACCTTC. It translates to CASRGDRRGYTF.

This clonotype was seen more than once but under ten times. This chain joins TRBV12-3 or TRBV12-4 and TRBJ2-2; the D gene is possibly TRBD1 (5 bases). The CDR3 has 14 residues. The germline V and J ends were trimmed by 6 bases and 0 bases, with 8 bases remaining between them. CDR3 nucleotide sequence: TGTGCCAGCAGGCAGGGTTCGAACACCGGGGAGCTGTTTTTT. Encoded protein: CASRQGSNTGELFF.

This clonotype was detected only a few times. J is TRBJ2-1 and V is TRBV7-2, with D perhaps matching TRBD2 (5 bases). The germline V and J ends were trimmed by 5 bases and 8 bases, with 16 bases remaining between them. This CDR3 is 14 amino acids long. Germline CDR1 is SGHTA and CDR2 is FQGNSA. The CDR3 protein is CASSERVLAHEQFF. The CDR3 DNA reads as TGTGCCAGCAGCGAGAGGGTTTTGGCCCATGAGCAGTTCTTC.

This clonotype came up many times. This rearrangement joins TRBV15 to TRBJ1-4; D is uncertain. Germline CDR1 reads LNHNV; CDR2 reads YYDKDF (reference sequence). V lost 5 bases, J lost 7 bases, and 11 bases lay in between. The CDR3 consists of 13 residues. The chain's CDR3 is CATSESRAEKLFF. The CDR3 DNA reads as TGTGCCACCAGCGAGAGTCGCGCTGAAAAACTGTTTTTT.

The table lists this clonotype with a few counts. This chain links TRBV6-2 or TRBV6-3 with TRBJ2-3; possibly TRBD1 for D (6 bases). The CDR3 runs to 12 residues. Germline CDR1 MNHEY, CDR2 SVGEGT. The ends were cut back, 8 bases at V and 6 bases at J, with 12 bases in the middle. CDR3 in DNA: TGTGCCAGCGGATACAGGGATGATACGCAGTATTTT. This sequence encodes CASGYRDDTQYF.

In its sample, this clonotype was seen many times. The rearrangement joins TRBV29-1 to TRBJ1-2; 7 positions agree with TRBD1. Germline V gene lookup returns CDR1 SQVTM and CDR2 ANQGSEA. V lost 3 bases to trimming and J lost 8 bases; unmatched junction nucleotides: 12. The CDR3 runs 14 residues. This CDR3 reads CSVEDVQGLKGYTF. The CDR3 DNA reads as TGCAGCGTTGAGGATGTACAGGGGTTGAAAGGCTACACCTTC.

This clonotype was recorded at least ten times. The rearrangement links TRBV10-3 to TRBJ1-1, with a tentative D call TRBD1 (5 bases). Trimming removed 6 bases from V and 1 base from J, with 9 bases in between. Germline CDR1 is ENHRY and CDR2 is SYGVKD. The CDR3 sequence is 13 residues long. The CDR3 loop reads CAISSTGNTEAFF. The CDR3 DNA reads TGTGCCATCAGCTCTACAGGGAACACTGAAGCTTTCTTT.

Many counts were recorded for this clonotype. CDR3 nucleotide sequence: TGTGCCAGCGAGCGGGCAGCAAAAGATACGCAGTATTTT. As protein: CASERAAKDTQYF. The chain is built from TRBV2 and TRBJ2-3; TRBD2 might be the D (6 bases). The ends were cut back, 8 bases at V and 5 bases at J, with 14 bases in the middle. Germline CDR1 SNHLY, CDR2 FYNNEI. The CDR3 is 13 residues long.

The chain joins TRBV7-6 to TRBJ1-3, with unresolved D. The V gene lost 1 base and the J gene lost 5 bases, with 3 bases spanning the gap. Germline CDR1 reads SGHVS; CDR2 reads FNYEAQ. The CDR3 is 12 residues long. CDR3 in DNA: TGTGCCAGCAGCTTAGAAAGAAACACCATATATTTT. Translated: CASSLERNTIYF.

In this sample, this clonotype turned up a few times. This chain links TRBV9 with TRBJ2-3; TRBD2 matches 14 bases. Germline V lookup: CDR1 SGDLS, CDR2 YYNGEE. V dropped 0 bases and J dropped 3; count of bases not matched to a gene: 12. The CDR3 totals 20 residues. The CDR3 nucleotides are TGTGCCAGCAGCGTAGCTACACCACGGACTAGCGGGAGGTTAACAGATACGCAGTATTTT. This sequence encodes CASSVATPRTSGRLTDTQYF.

This clonotype was recorded at least ten times. V is TRBV11-2 and J is TRBJ2-5, with 14 bases aligning to TRBD2. The length of the CDR3 is 17 residues. Germline CDR1 SGHAT, CDR2 FQNNGV. V gave up 5 bases and J gave up 4 bases; unmatched junction bases: 9. The CDR3 nucleotides are TGTGCCAGCAGCCCCGGACTAGCGGGAGGCCCGGGAGAGACCCAGTACTTC. Translating it yields CASSPGLAGGPGETQYF.